The 16 T cell receptor beta chains reported below all come from one sample, sequenced in a study of blood T cell repertoires in COVID-19. TCRdb's copy holds only in-frame clones and misses some; the assay was immunoSEQ multiplex PCR. The profile covers more than 200,000 clones, with less than 90% appearing a single time and around 4.2% taken by the ten largest. The sequencing input was peripheral blood. Receptor source: a man in his 60s with acute or convalescent COVID-19.

The chain has TRBV18 and TRBJ2-1; 14 bases are a match to TRBD2. After removal of 3 bases from V and 10 bases from J, the junction contained 5 bases not matched to a gene. The CDR3 has 15 residues. Germline loops: CDR1 KGHSH, CDR2 LQKENI. CDR3 sequence: CASSPGLAGVDEQFF. The CDR3 DNA reads as TGTGCCAGCTCACCGGGACTAGCGGGAGTTGACGAGCAGTTCTTC.

This chain connects TRBV18 to TRBJ1-4, with a weak D call TRBD1 (6 bases). The CDR3 contains 14 residues. Germline CDR1 KGHSH, CDR2 LQKENI. V was clipped by 4 bases and J by 4 bases, with 10 bases between them. The CDR3, as DNA: TGTGCCAGCTCACTACAGGGCCTTAATGAAAAACTGTTTTTT. Its protein product is CASSLQGLNEKLFF. The full variable domain, with the rest looked up from reference TRBV18 and TRBJ1-4, is NAGVMQNPRHLVRRRGQEARLRCSPMKGHSHVYWYRQLPEEGLKFMVYLQKENIIDESGMPKERFSAEFPKEGPSILRIQQVVRGDSAAYFCASSLQGLNEKLFFGSGTQLSVL.

The chain couples TRBV27 to TRBJ1-2, with 9 bases identical to TRBD1. Unmatched junction bases numbered 7, after V lost 5 bases and J lost 3 bases. Germline V lookup: CDR1 MNHEY, CDR2 SMNVEV (reference sequence). The length of the CDR3 is 15 residues. In nucleotides, the CDR3 is TGTGCCAGCAGTCCGGGACAGGGAGTCCACTATGGCTACACCTTC. This sequence encodes CASSPGQGVHYGYTF.

The chain recombines TRBV3-1 (or the pseudogene TRBV3-2) with TRBJ2-1; 8 nucleotides align to TRBD2. CDR3 length equals 18 residues. Trimming took 0 bases from V and 6 from J; bases not matched to a gene: 13. From germline, CDR1 is LGHDT and CDR2 YNNKEL (reference sequence). The CDR3 DNA sequence: TGTGCCAGCAGCCAAGAGGGCACCGGGGGGGCAGGTTCCAATGAGCAGTTCTTC. It is translated as CASSQEGTGGAGSNEQFF.

The gene calls are TRBV3-1 (or the pseudogene TRBV3-2) and TRBJ2-5, with D unclear. The V and J ends lost 6 bases and 5 bases respectively, with 16 bases between them. This CDR3 comprises 14 residues. Germline V CDR1 and CDR2: LGHDT, YNNKEL (reference sequence). CDR3 coding DNA: TGTGCCAGCAGTCCCATCCTCCTGGCCGAGACCCAGTACTTC. It specifies CASSPILLAETQYF.

This chain joins TRBV27 and TRBJ1-5, with 9 bases fitting TRBD1. This CDR3 is 14 amino acids long. In germline, CDR1 is MNHEY, CDR2 SMNVEV (reference sequence). The trim removed 5 bases at V and 7 bases at J, leaving 6 bases unmatched. The chain's CDR3 is CASSPGQGSQPQHF. Here the CDR3 DNA reads TGTGCCAGCAGTCCGGGACAGGGATCCCAGCCCCAGCATTTT.

This rearrangement joins TRBV27 to TRBJ2-1; no reliable D call. The V end was cut by 5 bases, the J end by 1 base, with 12 bases between. The CDR3 consists of 15 residues. CDR1 and CDR2 (germline): MNHEY, SMNVEV (reference sequence). The CDR3 coding sequence is TGTGCCAGCAGTCCTCTCGCGGAGTCCTACAATGAGCAGTTCTTC. It is translated as CASSPLAESYNEQFF.

As concerns this clone: The sample has other DNA sequences that encode this CDR3 too. This chain uses TRBV7-2 with TRBJ2-1, with 7 bases matching TRBD2. V lost 1 base, J lost 4 bases, and 4 bases stayed unmatched. The CDR3 sequence is 15 residues long. Germline assignment: CDR1 SGHTA and CDR2 FQGNSA. This CDR3 is CASSLVAGAYNEQFF. The CDR3, as DNA: TGTGCCAGCAGCTTAGTGGCGGGAGCTTACAATGAGCAGTTCTTC.

The V gene is TRBV3-1 (or the pseudogene TRBV3-2), the J gene TRBJ2-1; 11 bases agree with TRBD2. Trimming at V came to 1 base and at J to 6 bases, leaving 14 bases not matched to a gene. In germline, CDR1 is LGHDT, CDR2 YNNKEL (reference sequence). CDR3 length: 19 amino acids. In DNA form, the CDR3 reads TGTGCCAGCAGCCAAGGGGGCGGGACTAGCGGTTCGTTAGGCAATGAGCAGTTCTTC. As protein: CASSQGGGTSGSLGNEQFF.

The chain carries TRBV27 and TRBJ2-2, with 15 bases identical to TRBD2. The junction had 16 bases not matched to a gene; V was cut back by 11 bases and J by 3 bases. This CDR3 comprises 19 residues. Germline V gene lookup returns CDR1 MNHEY and CDR2 SMNVEV (reference sequence). The CDR3 DNA sequence: TGTGCCCCCCGGACTAGCGGGAGGGTAGTTGGTAAGGACACCGGGGAGCTGTTTTTT. This gives the protein CAPRTSGRVVGKDTGELFF.

V gene TRBV19 combines with J gene TRBJ2-7; 10 nucleotides align to TRBD1. The CDR3 length is 17 residues. J lost 8 bases, V lost 6 bases, and 19 bases had no gene match. Germline loops: CDR1 LNHDA, CDR2 SQIVND (reference sequence). This CDR3 is CASSHSGTGERGWQQYF. The CDR3 nucleotides read TGTGCCAGTAGCCACTCCGGGACAGGGGAAAGGGGATGGCAGCAGTACTTC.

The V and J genes are TRBV18 and TRBJ2-3, with a weak D call TRBD2 (5 bases). Between the trimmed V and J ends, which lost 2 bases and 1 base, there was a span of 10 bases. The CDR3 runs to 15 residues. From germline, CDR1 is KGHSH and CDR2 LQKENI. CDR3 nucleotides: TGTGCCAGCTCACCAATGAGCGGTCGCACAGATACGCAGTATTTT. Its translation is CASSPMSGRTDTQYF. Looking up the rest from reference TRBV18 and TRBJ2-3 gives the full variable domain: NAGVMQNPRHLVRRRGQEARLRCSPMKGHSHVYWYRQLPEEGLKFMVYLQKENIIDESGMPKERFSAEFPKEGPSILRIQQVVRGDSAAYFCASSPMSGRTDTQYFGPGTRLTVL.

The chain links TRBV5-6 to TRBJ1-6; no definite D call. CDR1 SGHDT and CDR2 YYEEEE come from the germline V gene. The CDR3 covers 14 residues. V shed 0 bases and J shed 8 bases, with 9 bases lying between them. In DNA, the CDR3 is TGTGCCAGCAGCTTGGACCGACTAGATTCACCCCTCCACTTT. Translating it yields CASSLDRLDSPLHF.

The J gene is TRBJ1-1, the V gene TRBV5-1; D is uncertain. This CDR3 has 13 residues. V was pared by 1 base and J by 6 bases, with 10 bases between. Germline CDR1 is SGHRS and CDR2 is YFSETQ. This chain's CDR3 is CASSLSVFAEAFF. CDR3 nucleotides: TGCGCCAGCAGCTTGTCAGTGTTTGCTGAAGCTTTCTTT.

This clone was seen only a few times. CDR3 in DNA: TGTGCCAGCACCCTGGGCGCTACCGGCAATCAGCCCCAGCATTTT. This encodes CASTLGATGNQPQHF. The V and J genes are TRBV2 and TRBJ1-5; D not certain. Germline CDR1 is SNHLY and CDR2 is FYNNEI. The CDR3 consists of 15 residues. V shed 7 bases and J shed 2 bases, with 15 bases lying between them.

V and J are TRBV27 and TRBJ2-7, with a possible D match to TRBD2 (5 bases). The CDR3 contains 13 residues. With 3 bases removed from V and 4 bases from J, the gap between germline ends came to 10 bases. The germline V gene has CDR1 MNHEY and CDR2 SMNVEV (reference sequence). CDR3 nucleotides: TGTGCCAGCAGTTTCCTTTCGGGATACGAGCAGTACTTC. Its protein is CASSFLSGYEQYF.